The next 30 T cell receptor beta chains were all read from a single sample in a study of T-cell memory formation after mild COVID-19. MiXCR, applied by TCRdb to the 5' RACE reads, yields one record per CDR3 protein. The repertoire includes approximately 60,000 distinct CDR3 sequences, 9.5% of them detected once, and 0.9% to 1.5% sits in the top ten. Sample: PBMCs or a T cell subset sorted from them (not recorded which). These receptor sequences come from a man younger than 30 who had mild COVID-19 (a few samples of this study predate the infection). Cell type and time point are not known.

This clonotype has only a few counts. The V and J genes are TRBV4-1 and TRBJ1-1; D is perhaps TRBD1 (5 bases). Germline CDR1 MGHRA, CDR2 YSYEKL. Trimming removed 2 bases at V and 3 bases at J, with 10 bases between. The CDR3 extends over 14 amino acids. In DNA, the CDR3 is TGCGCCAGCAGCCAACCGGGACGGGACACTGAAGCTTTCTTT. Translating gives CASSQPGRDTEAFF.

This clonotype was observed a handful of times. The chain is built from TRBV4-3 and TRBJ2-2; D uncertain. Trimming shortened V by 1 base and J by 1 base, and 4 bases separated the two germline ends. Looked up from germline, CDR1 is LGHNA and CDR2 is YSLEER. This CDR3 has 14 residues. Written as DNA, the CDR3 is TGCGCCAGCAGCCAAGCGGAGAACACCGGGGAGCTGTTTTTT. Translating gives CASSQAENTGELFF.

The V gene is TRBV5-4, the J gene TRBJ2-6; possibly TRBD2 for D (6 bases). V shed 6 bases and J shed 2 bases, with 18 bases lying between them. Germline values: CDR1 SGHNT, CDR2 YYREEE (reference sequence). The length of the CDR3 is 17 residues. The CDR3 DNA follows: TGTGCCAGCAACCCGGCGGGGCCGGGCGCTGGGGCCAACGTCCTGACTTTC. Its translation: CASNPAGPGAGANVLTF.

In this sample, this clonotype turned up a few times. The rearrangement joins TRBV7-9 to TRBJ2-3; D call uncertain. CDR1 SEHNR and CDR2 FQNEAQ come from the germline V gene (reference sequence). This CDR3 contains 14 residues. V lost 1 base and J 6 bases, leaving 11 bases between the germline ends. CDR3: CASSLVGSSDTQYF. The DNA for the CDR3 is TGTGCCAGCAGCTTAGTGGGTAGTTCGGATACGCAGTATTTT. Looking up the rest from reference TRBV7-9 and TRBJ2-3 gives the full variable domain: DTGVSQNPRHKITKRGQNVTFRCDPISEHNRLYWYRQTLGQGPEFLTYFQNEAQLEKSRLLSDRFSAERPKGSFSTLEIQRTEQGDSAMYLCASSLVGSSDTQYFGPGTRLTVL.

This clonotype was observed a handful of times. The chain employs TRBV18 and TRBJ2-6; maybe TRBD1 (6 bases). Trimming left V 3 bases short and J 1 base short, with 7 bases between. The CDR3 totals 15 residues. CDR1 and CDR2 from the germline V gene are KGHSH and LQKENI. DNA for the CDR3: TGTGCCAGCTCACCTCAGGGGTCTGGGGCCAACGTCCTGACTTTC. It is translated as CASSPQGSGANVLTF.

This clonotype was seen ten or more times. The chain carries TRBV7-2 and TRBJ2-3; D may correspond to TRBD1 or TRBD2 (5 bases each). The CDR3 has 16 residues. The germline V gene encodes CDR1 SGHTA and CDR2 FQGNSA. The V gene lost 1 base and the J gene lost 2 bases, with 13 bases spanning the gap. The CDR3 here is CASSLEAWGNTDTQYF. DNA of the CDR3: TGTGCCAGCAGCTTAGAGGCGTGGGGGAACACAGATACGCAGTATTTT.

The chain couples TRBV2 to TRBJ2-7; 9 positions agree with TRBD2. V dropped 3 bases and J dropped 5; count of bases not matched to a gene: 8. CDR3 length equals 15 residues. The germline CDR1 and CDR2 sequences are SNHLY and FYNNEI. The CDR3 loop is CASSEGAGGPNEQYV. Written as DNA, the CDR3 is TGTGCCAGCAGTGAGGGCGCGGGGGGGCCCAACGAGCAGTACGTC.

J is TRBJ2-7 and V is TRBV12-3 or TRBV12-4; D uncertain. This CDR3 comprises 13 residues. With 4 bases removed from V and 6 bases from J, the gap between germline ends came to 13 bases. The CDR3 loop reads CASSSLNGFEQYF. The DNA for the CDR3 is TGTGCCAGCAGTTCTCTAAACGGGTTCGAGCAGTACTTC.

This clonotype was picked up a small number of times. The gene calls are TRBV7-2 and TRBJ2-2, with D possibly being TRBD2 (7 bases). This CDR3 is 15 amino acids long. CDR1 is SGHTA and CDR2 is FQGNSA in the germline V gene. V gave up 5 bases and J gave up 7 bases, with 17 bases separating them. The CDR3 here is CASSPVGGVVGELFF. In DNA, the CDR3 is TGTGCCAGCAGCCCGGTAGGGGGGGTCGTCGGGGAGCTGTTTTTT.

This clonotype was seen a few times. This rearrangement joins TRBV7-3 to TRBJ2-1, with 10 bases identical to TRBD2. V was clipped by 5 bases and J by 5 bases; unmatched bases: 6. CDR3 size: 15 residues. The germline V gene encodes CDR1 SGHTA and CDR2 FQGTGA. The DNA for the CDR3 is TGTGCCAGCAGCCCTAGCGGGGGATCGGACAATGAGCAGTTCTTC. Its translation is CASSPSGGSDNEQFF.

The sample holds a few counts of this clonotype. This rearrangement joins TRBV2 to TRBJ1-5; a possible D gene is TRBD1 (5 bases). The V and J ends lost 1 base and 4 bases respectively, with 8 bases between them. The length of the CDR3 is 14 residues. Germline-derived CDR1 and CDR2 are SNHLY and FYNNEI. This CDR3 reads CASSEGTPNQPQHF. The CDR3 bases are TGTGCCAGCAGTGAAGGGACACCAAATCAGCCCCAGCATTTT.

This clonotype was seen only a few times. The genes are TRBV7-8 and TRBJ2-2, with D unresolved. The CDR3 extends over 14 amino acids. Germline loops: CDR1 SGHVS, CDR2 FQNEAQ. Trimming took off 5 bases at V and 4 bases at J, with 11 bases between the two ends. CDR3 sequence (DNA): TGTGCCAGCAGCCCCCCCACAGTCACCGGGGAGCTGTTTTTT. Translation gives CASSPPTVTGELFF.

The gene calls are TRBV12-3 or TRBV12-4 and TRBJ1-1; D is ambiguous. Trimming removed 5 bases from V and 1 base from J, with 8 bases in between. There are 13 residues in the CDR3. CDR3 amino acids: CASSMTWNTEAFF. The CDR3, as DNA: TGTGCCAGCAGTATGACTTGGAACACTGAAGCTTTCTTT.

V gene TRBV23-1 combines with J gene TRBJ2-5; 7 bases match TRBD1. TRBV23-1 belongs to the ORF category, with a function that is uncertain. J gave up 2 bases and V 7 bases, and 7 bases lay outside the gene matches. This CDR3 contains 14 residues. DNA of the CDR3: TGCGCCAGCATCCAGGGACAGCGACAAGAGACCCAGTACTTC. Protein sequence: CASIQGQRQETQYF.

The chain has TRBV7-2 and TRBJ1-2; no firm D call. Per the germline V gene, CDR1 is SGHTA and CDR2 is FQGNSA. V was cut by 5 bases and J by 3 bases, with 10 bases left in between. The CDR3 sequence is 13 residues long. Here the CDR3 reads CASSEGGDYGYTF. For the CDR3, the DNA is TGTGCCAGCAGCGAAGGCGGGGACTATGGCTACACCTTC.

This clonotype has more than one count but fewer than ten. This rearrangement joins TRBV7-8 to TRBJ2-5; 7 bases line up with TRBD2. The CDR3 has 14 residues. Germline CDR1 SGHVS, CDR2 FQNEAQ. V trimming: 6 bases; J trimming: 5 bases; junction bases outside the gene matches: 9. CDR3 residues: CASRSGRADETQYF. The CDR3 region has the DNA TGTGCCAGCAGATCTGGGAGGGCAGACGAGACCCAGTACTTC.

This clonotype was observed a handful of times. The J gene is TRBJ1-3, the V gene TRBV7-2; D is unclear. Germline V gene data show CDR1 as SGHTA and CDR2 as FQGNSA. The CDR3 covers 16 residues. V was pared by 5 bases and J by 0 bases, with 14 bases between. CDR3 coding DNA: TGTGCCAGCAGCCCAACTAGAGTCTCCTCTGGAAACACCATATATTTT. The encoded protein is CASSPTRVSSGNTIYF.

The chain joins TRBV7-6 to TRBJ2-2, with D uncertain. V lost 0 bases to trimming and J lost 6 bases, with 11 bases between them. Germline V lookup: CDR1 SGHVS, CDR2 FNYEAQ. This CDR3 contains 15 residues. The CDR3 protein is CASSLASSIAGELFF. CDR3 nucleotide sequence: TGTGCCAGCAGCTTAGCGTCTTCGATCGCCGGGGAGCTGTTTTTT.

The table lists this clonotype with a few counts. The chain employs TRBV6-6 and TRBJ2-7; tentatively, D is TRBD1 or TRBD2 (6 bases each). The germline V and J ends were trimmed by 2 bases and 2 bases, with 13 bases remaining between them. Germline V CDR1 and CDR2: MNHNY, SVGAGI (reference sequence). This CDR3 spans 15 amino acids. The CDR3: CASSYPGGQTYEQYF. The CDR3 region has the DNA TGTGCCAGCAGTTACCCTGGGGGGCAGACCTACGAGCAGTACTTC.

This clonotype appeared a few times. CDR3 DNA sequence: TGCAGTGCTCCACGGACACCAGGGCCAGACAATGAGCAGTTCTTC. Translated: CSAPRTPGPDNEQFF. V is TRBV20-1 and J is TRBJ2-1; D perhaps matches TRBD1 (5 bases). The CDR3 runs to 15 residues. Trimming removed 5 bases from V and 5 bases from J, with 19 bases in between. CDR1 and CDR2 (germline): DFQATT, SNEGSKA (reference sequence).

The chain recombines TRBV18 with TRBJ1-4; the D is unclear. This CDR3 is built from 13 residues. CDR1 is KGHSH and CDR2 is LQKENI in the germline V gene. Trimming left V 3 bases short and J 4 bases short, with 6 bases between. The CDR3 nucleotides are TGTGCCAGCTCACCCGGACGTAATGAAAAACTGTTTTTT. Protein sequence: CASSPGRNEKLFF.

In its sample, this clonotype was seen a few times. The V and J genes are TRBV30 and TRBJ1-2, with 9 bases lining up with TRBD1. After removal of 5 bases from V and 7 bases from J, the junction contained 8 bases not matched to a gene. Germline lookup yields CDR1 GTSNPN and CDR2 SVGIG (reference sequence). The CDR3 length is 13 residues. As DNA, the CDR3 is TGTGCCTGGGCTAAGAAACAGGGGGCTGGCTACACCTTC. This translates into CAWAKKQGAGYTF.

This clonotype has only a few counts. The chain links TRBV6-5 to TRBJ2-3, with 8 positions matching TRBD2. Trimming removed 1 base from V and 1 base from J; junction bases left unmatched: 1. This CDR3 has 15 residues. Germline loops: CDR1 MNHEY, CDR2 SVGAGI. CDR3 sequence: CASSYWRGGTDTQYF. The DNA of the CDR3 is TGTGCCAGCAGTTACTGGCGGGGGGGCACAGATACGCAGTATTTT.

Relative to its sample, this clonotype is medium-sized. The chain couples TRBV5-1 to TRBJ2-3; 11 bases line up with TRBD1. Germline lookup yields CDR1 SGHRS and CDR2 YFSETQ. The CDR3 totals 15 residues. The ends lost 4 bases at V and 3 bases at J; junction bases unmatched: 4. In nucleotides, the CDR3 is TGCGCCAGCAGCCCCGGGACAGGGGGGACAGATACGCAGTATTTT. It encodes CASSPGTGGTDTQYF.

The J gene is TRBJ2-1, the V gene TRBV5-1, with 13 nucleotides matching TRBD2. CDR3 length equals 15 residues. V shed 5 bases, J shed 8 bases, and the junction held 7 bases outside the gene matches. Germline CDR1 SGHRS, CDR2 YFSETQ. As DNA, the CDR3 is TGCGCCAGCAGGTCCGGGACTAGCGGGGTGTATGAGCAGTTCTTC. Protein product: CASRSGTSGVYEQFF.

This clonotype has at least ten counts. The chain combines TRBV7-2 with TRBJ2-5; 8 bases are shared with TRBD2. Germline V lookup: CDR1 SGHTA, CDR2 FQGNSA. The CDR3 is 15 residues long. J gave up 5 bases and V 4 bases, and 9 bases lay outside the gene matches. The CDR3 loop reads CASSSPGGPGETQYF. The DNA for the CDR3 is TGTGCCAGCAGCTCACCGGGGGGGCCGGGTGAGACCCAGTACTTC.

This clonotype was observed at least ten times. The genes are TRBV5-6 and TRBJ1-6; D uncertain. Trimming stripped 3 bases from V and 10 bases from J, with 14 bases between. Germline V gene data show CDR1 as SGHDT and CDR2 as YYEEEE. This CDR3 region has 14 residues. In DNA form, the CDR3 reads TGTGCCAGCAGCTACTTTAACAGAAGATCACCCCTCCACTTT. This codes for CASSYFNRRSPLHF.

The table lists this clonotype with many counts. Relative to the germline gene, one junction end is altered; a read error may explain this. This chain uses TRBV7-9 with TRBJ2-1, with D perhaps matching TRBD1 or TRBD2 (5 bases each). This CDR3 comprises 11 residues. CDR1 SEHNR and CDR2 FQNEAQ come from the germline V gene (reference sequence). The CDR3 DNA reads TGTGCCAGCGCGGAGAGGGGACCGGCGGTCTTC. Protein product: CASAERGPAVF.

J is TRBJ2-2 and V is TRBV18; the D is unclear. V dropped 6 bases and J dropped 3 bases, with 11 bases sitting between them. Germline CDR1 is KGHSH and CDR2 is LQKENI. This CDR3 is built from 14 residues. The CDR3, as DNA: TGTGCCAGCTCCGAGACACTTTACACCGGGGAGCTGTTTTTT. The encoded protein is CASSETLYTGELFF.

The chain links TRBV7-9 to TRBJ2-1; 7 nucleotides agree with TRBD1. CDR1 and CDR2 (germline): SEHNR, FQNEAQ (reference sequence). V lost 2 bases, J lost 4 bases, and 11 bases stayed unmatched. This CDR3 has 17 amino acids. This CDR3 is CASSLIRQGLGYNEQFF. The CDR3 DNA reads TGTGCCAGCAGCTTAATACGACAGGGATTGGGGTACAATGAGCAGTTCTTC.